What follows is one T cell receptor beta chain and its context. These data come from a study of CD8 T cells in Susac syndrome. Random hexamers primed reverse transcription of about 0.5 to 1 ug RNA. TCRdb re-analysed the immunoSEQ multiplex PCR reads in MiXCR, keeping a single row per CDR3 protein. The sample lists about 80,000 distinct CDR3 sequences, approximately 94% occurring once. The CDR3 is 14 residues long. CDR1 and CDR2 (germline): DFQATT, SNEGSKA (reference sequence). V shed 0 bases and J shed 0 bases, with 6 bases lying between them. This sequence joins TRBV20-1 and TRBJ2-1; D is unclear. The source of this sequence is a human donor in good health. The sample taken for sequencing was CD8+ T cells from PBMCs. CDR3 sequence (DNA): TGCAGTGCTAGAGATGTTAGCTCCTACAATGAGCAGTTCTTC. Amino acids: CSARDVSSYNEQFF.